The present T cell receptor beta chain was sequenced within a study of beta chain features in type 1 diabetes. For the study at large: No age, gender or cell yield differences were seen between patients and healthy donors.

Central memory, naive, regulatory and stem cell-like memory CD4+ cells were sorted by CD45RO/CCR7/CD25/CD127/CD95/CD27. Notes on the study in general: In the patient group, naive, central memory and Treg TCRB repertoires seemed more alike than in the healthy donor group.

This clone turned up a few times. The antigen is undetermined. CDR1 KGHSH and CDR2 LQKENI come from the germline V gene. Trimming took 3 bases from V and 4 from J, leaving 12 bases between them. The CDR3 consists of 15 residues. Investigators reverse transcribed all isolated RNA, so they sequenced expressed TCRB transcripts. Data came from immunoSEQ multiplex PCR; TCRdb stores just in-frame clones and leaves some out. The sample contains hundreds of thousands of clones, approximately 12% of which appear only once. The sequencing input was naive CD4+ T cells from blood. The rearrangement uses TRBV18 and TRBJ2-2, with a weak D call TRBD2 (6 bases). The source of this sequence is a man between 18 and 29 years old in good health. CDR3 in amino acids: CASSPLAGSTGELFF. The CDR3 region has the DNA TGTGCCAGCTCACCCTTGGCGGGGAGCACCGGGGAGCTGTTTTTT.